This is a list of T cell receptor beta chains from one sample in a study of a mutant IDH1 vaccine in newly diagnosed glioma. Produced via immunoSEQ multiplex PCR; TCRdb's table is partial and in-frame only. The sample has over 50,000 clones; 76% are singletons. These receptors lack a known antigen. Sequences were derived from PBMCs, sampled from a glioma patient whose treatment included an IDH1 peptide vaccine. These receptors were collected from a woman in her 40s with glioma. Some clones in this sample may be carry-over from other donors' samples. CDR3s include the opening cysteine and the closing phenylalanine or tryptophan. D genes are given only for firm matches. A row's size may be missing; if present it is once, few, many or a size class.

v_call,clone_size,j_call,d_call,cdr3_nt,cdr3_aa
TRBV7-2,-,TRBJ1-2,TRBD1,TGTGCCAGCAGCTTAGCATTAGGGGGCATCTCCTATGGCTACACCTTC,CASSLALGGISYGYTF
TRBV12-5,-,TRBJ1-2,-,TGTGCTAGTGGTTTGGGGAGGAAAAACTATGGCTACACCTTC,CASGLGRKNYGYTF
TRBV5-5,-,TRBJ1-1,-,TGTGCCAGCAGCTTCGTAACTGAAGCTTTCTTT,CASSFVTEAFF
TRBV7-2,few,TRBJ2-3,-,TGTGCCAGCAGCTCTACCACAGATACGCAGTATTTT,CASSSTTDTQYF
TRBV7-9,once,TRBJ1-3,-,TGTGCCAGCAGCGGCTTTCGTGGTAGCTCTGGAAACACCATATATTTT,CASSGFRGSSGNTIYF
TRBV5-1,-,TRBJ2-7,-,TGCGCCAGCAGCGGTGAGGCCCATTCCTACGAGCAGTACTTC,CASSGEAHSYEQYF
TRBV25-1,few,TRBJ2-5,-,TGTGCCAGCAGTGACCGGGTAGCGGAGACCCAGTACTTC,CASSDRVAETQYF
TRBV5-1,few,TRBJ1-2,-,TGCGCCAGCTCCCAGTCCCGGGACATTTATGGCTACACCTTC,CASSQSRDIYGYTF
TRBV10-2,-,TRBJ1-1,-,TGCGCCAGCATGAGGGGGGTGGGGTCTGAAGCTTTCTTT,CASMRGVGSEAFF
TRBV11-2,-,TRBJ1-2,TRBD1,TGTGCCAGCAGCCCATCTCCGGGGACAGGCGCCATCAGGACCTTC,CASSPSPGTGAIRTF
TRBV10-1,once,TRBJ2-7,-,TGCGCCAGCAGTGATGGGGGCCCAAGGAGCTACGAGCAGTACTTC,CASSDGGPRSYEQYF
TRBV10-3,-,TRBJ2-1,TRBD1,TGTGCCATCAGTGGCGTACCCAAAGGGGGCGACGGCAATGAGCAGTTCTTC,CAISGVPKGGDGNEQFF
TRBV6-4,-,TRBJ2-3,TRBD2,TGTGCCAGCAGCGTAACTAGCGGGCGACGCACAGATACGCAGTATTTT,CASSVTSGRRTDTQYF
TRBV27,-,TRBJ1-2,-,TGTGCCAGCAGTTCGACAGTCCGGGGCTATGGCTACACCTTC,CASSSTVRGYGYTF
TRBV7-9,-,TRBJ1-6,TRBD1,TGTGCCAGCAGCTGGGGCCGGGACAGGAATAATTCACCCCTCCACTTT,CASSWGRDRNNSPLHF
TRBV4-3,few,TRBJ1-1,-,TGCGCCAGCAGCCAAGATTGGGAGGGGGACACTGAAGCTTTCTTT,CASSQDWEGDTEAFF
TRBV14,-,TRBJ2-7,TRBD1,TGTGCCAGCAGCCCCCGGGACAGGGGGTCCTACGAGCAGTACTTC,CASSPRDRGSYEQYF